The present entry profiles one TCR beta chain with its context. This entry comes from a study of blood T cell repertoires in COVID-19. The V gene's germline CDR1 is SEHNR and CDR2 FQNEAQ (reference sequence). The CDR3 runs 15 residues. Trimming took 4 bases from V and 5 from J; bases not matched to a gene: 10. This table comes from immunoSEQ multiplex PCR, and its TCRdb copy is limited to in-frame clones, with some not included. The table includes fewer than 150,000 clones, under 85% detected once. The source of this sequence is an elderly woman in a cohort sampled during active or convalescent COVID-19. V and J are TRBV7-9 and TRBJ2-7; 8 bases map to TRBD1. Sample: peripheral blood. This CDR3 is CASSSRTGGDDEQYF. DNA for the CDR3: TGTGCCAGCAGCTCGCGTACAGGGGGAGATGACGAGCAGTACTTC.